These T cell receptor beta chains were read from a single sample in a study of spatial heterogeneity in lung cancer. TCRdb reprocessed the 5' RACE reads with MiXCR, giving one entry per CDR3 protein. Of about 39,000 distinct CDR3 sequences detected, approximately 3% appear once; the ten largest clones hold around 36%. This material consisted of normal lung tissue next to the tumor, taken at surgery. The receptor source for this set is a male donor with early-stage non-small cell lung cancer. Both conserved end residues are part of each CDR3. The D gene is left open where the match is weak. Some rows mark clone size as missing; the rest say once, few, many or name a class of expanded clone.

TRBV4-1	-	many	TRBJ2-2	CASSQDGQGGRVRELFF	TGCGCCAGCAGCCAAGATGGGCAGGGAGGAAGGGTCCGGGAGCTGTTTTTT
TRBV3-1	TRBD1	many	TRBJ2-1	CASSILGTGQFF	TGTGCCAGCAGCATACTGGGGACAGGGCAGTTCTTC
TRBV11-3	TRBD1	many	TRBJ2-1	CASSLTGSEQFF	TGTGCCAGCAGCTTGACAGGGTCAGAGCAGTTCTTC
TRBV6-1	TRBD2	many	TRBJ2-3	CASRTSLSGTDTQYF	TGTGCCAGCAGGACTAGCCTGAGTGGCACAGATACGCAGTATTTT
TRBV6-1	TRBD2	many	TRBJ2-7	CASSPGLATYEQYF	TGTGCCAGCAGCCCGGGACTAGCCACCTACGAGCAGTACTTC
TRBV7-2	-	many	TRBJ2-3	CASSLGASTDTQYF	TGTGCCAGCAGCTTAGGCGCTAGCACAGATACGCAGTATTTT
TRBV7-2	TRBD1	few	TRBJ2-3	CASSLTGAGDTQYF	TGTGCCAGCAGCCTAACAGGGGCGGGAGATACGCAGTATTTT
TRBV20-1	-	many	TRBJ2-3	CSASRVETDTQYF	TGCAGTGCTAGTCGGGTCGAAACAGATACGCAGTATTTT
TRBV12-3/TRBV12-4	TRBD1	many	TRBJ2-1	CASSSGQGAEEQFF	TGTGCCAGCAGTTCGGGACAGGGTGCAGAGGAGCAGTTCTTC
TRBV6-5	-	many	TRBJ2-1	CASSYSHGRGRPNEQFF	TGTGCCAGCAGTTACTCCCACGGAAGGGGCCGACCCAATGAGCAGTTCTTC
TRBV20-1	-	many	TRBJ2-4	CSADLLGSKNIQYF	TGCAGTGCCGACCTACTCGGGTCCAAAAACATTCAGTACTTC
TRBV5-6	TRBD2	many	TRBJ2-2	CASSLQGGTGELFF	TGTGCCAGCAGCTTGCAGGGAGGGACCGGGGAGCTGTTTTTT
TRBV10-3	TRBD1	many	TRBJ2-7	CAISVPGGDRQYF	TGTGCCATCAGTGTACCAGGGGGTGATCGGCAGTACTTC
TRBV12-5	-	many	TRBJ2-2	CASGWAGELFF	TGTGCTAGTGGTTGGGCCGGGGAGCTGTTTTTT
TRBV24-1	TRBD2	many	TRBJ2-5	CATSPSLTSAGTQYF	TGTGCCACCAGTCCTAGTCTGACTAGCGCCGGGACCCAGTACTTC
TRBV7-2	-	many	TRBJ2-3	CASSLDLSSTDTQYF	TGTGCCAGCAGCTTAGACCTCTCGAGCACAGATACGCAGTATTTT
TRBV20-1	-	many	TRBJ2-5	CSAPQDLQETQYF	TGCAGTGCCCCCCAGGACTTACAAGAGACCCAGTACTTC
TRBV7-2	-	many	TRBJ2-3	CASSVTAGAYTDTQYF	TGTGCCAGCAGCGTAACGGCTGGGGCTTATACAGATACGCAGTATTTT
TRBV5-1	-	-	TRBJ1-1	CASSFTGTVGEAFF	TGCGCCAGCAGCTTTACCGGGACGGTGGGAGAAGCTTTCTTT
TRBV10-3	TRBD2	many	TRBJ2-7	CAISAPGLAGVREQYF	TGTGCCATCAGTGCCCCCGGACTAGCGGGGGTCCGCGAGCAGTACTTC
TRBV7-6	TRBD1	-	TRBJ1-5	CASSLGAPGGALNQPQHF	TGTGCCAGCAGCTTAGGGGCCCCAGGGGGCGCCTTGAATCAGCCCCAGCATTTT
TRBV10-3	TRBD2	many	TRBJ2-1	CAISESLVSGGTEQFF	TGTGCCATCAGTGAGTCCCTCGTTAGCGGGGGGACTGAGCAGTTCTTC
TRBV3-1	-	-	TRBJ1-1	CASSPGGYRDTEAFF	TGTGCCAGCAGCCCCGGAGGGTATCGGGACACTGAAGCTTTCTTT
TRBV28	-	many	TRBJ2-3	CASSLEPTRVDTQYF	TGTGCCAGCAGTTTAGAACCCACTCGGGTAGATACGCAGTATTTT
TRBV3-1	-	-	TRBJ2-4	CASSHGRLLQYF	TGTGCCAGCAGCCATGGGCGGTTGCTTCAGTACTTC
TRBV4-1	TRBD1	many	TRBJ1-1	CASSQDPKGTANTEAFF	TGCGCCAGCAGCCAAGATCCCAAAGGGACAGCGAACACTGAAGCTTTCTTT
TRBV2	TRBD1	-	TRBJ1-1	CASRGTGMNTEAFF	TGTGCCAGCAGGGGGACAGGCATGAACACTGAAGCTTTCTTT
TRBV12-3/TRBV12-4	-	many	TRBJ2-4	CASTPRDFKNIQYF	TGTGCCAGCACTCCCCGGGACTTCAAAAACATTCAGTACTTC
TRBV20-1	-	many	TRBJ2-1	CSVDRANEQFF	TGCAGCGTTGACAGAGCCAATGAGCAGTTCTTC
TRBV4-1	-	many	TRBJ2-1	CASSQVDTDNEQFF	TGCGCCAGCAGCCAAGTAGACACGGACAATGAGCAGTTCTTC
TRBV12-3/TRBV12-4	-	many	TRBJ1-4	CASSDVANEKLFF	TGTGCCAGCTCGGACGTTGCAAATGAAAAACTGTTTTTT
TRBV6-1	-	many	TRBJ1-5	CASRFGEGNQPQHF	TGTGCCAGCAGGTTCGGGGAAGGCAATCAGCCCCAGCATTTT